The TCR beta chain under discussion was sequenced for a study of blood T cell repertoires in COVID-19. Background on the study: PBMCs, B-cell-depleted T cells, or T cells provided the cDNA or gDNA that made up the material.

This clone was recorded only once. Generated by immunoSEQ multiplex PCR, the TCRdb table keeps only in-frame clones and is missing some. The repertoire holds more than 65,000 clones, approximately 89% seen once, with over 4.5% in the top ten. Material: peripheral blood. This receptor was taken from a man older than 75 with acute or convalescent COVID-19.

Here the CDR3 reads CASSLGGGQAFF. CDR3 bases: TGTGCCAGCAGCTTGGGCGGGGGGCAGGCTTTCTTT. The V gene is TRBV5-4, the J gene TRBJ1-1; tentatively, D is TRBD1 (6 bases). The CDR3 consists of 12 residues. The V gene lost 0 bases and the J gene lost 11 bases, with 11 bases spanning the gap. The V gene's germline CDR1 is SGHNT and CDR2 YYREEE (reference sequence). Together with reference TRBV5-4 and TRBJ1-1, the CDR3 gives the full variable domain: ETGVTQSPTHLIKTRGQQVTLRCSSQSGHNTVSWYQQALGQGPQFIFQYYREEENGRGNFPPRFSGLQFPNYSSELNVNALELDDSALYLCASSLGGGQAFFGQGTRLTVV.